The entry below describes one T cell receptor (beta chain). The antigen remains unidentified. The germline V gene encodes CDR1 DFQATT and CDR2 SNEGSKA (reference sequence). The V and J ends lost 6 bases and 2 bases respectively, with 11 bases between them. There are 14 residues in the CDR3. After 5'RACE with constant-segment primers, TCR alpha and TCR beta cDNA libraries carrying sample barcodes and UMIs were obtained. One entry per CDR3 protein, called by TCRdb with MiXCR from the 5' RACE reads. The sample contains 35,000 to 50,000 distinct CDR3 sequences, roughly 9.8% of which appear only once. These data originate in a study of T-cell memory formation after mild COVID-19. Study-wide results and limits: CD4+ contracting clones lay mainly in CM and EM, CD8+ ones in EMRA. Clones that contracted from day 15 to 85 had balanced CD4/CD8; later expanders were CD4+ biased. The appearance of some responding clones in pre-infection memory suggested that cross-reactive memory joined.

The chain recombines TRBV20-1 with TRBJ1-6; D gene ambiguous. The sequencing input was PBMCs or a T cell subset sorted from them (not recorded which). The sequence was obtained from an adult woman who had mild COVID-19 (a few samples of this study predate the infection). Cell type and time point are not known. The CDR3 nucleotides are TGCAGTGCGAAGCCTAGTCCCTATAATTCACCCCTCCACTTT. Amino acids: CSAKPSPYNSPLHF.